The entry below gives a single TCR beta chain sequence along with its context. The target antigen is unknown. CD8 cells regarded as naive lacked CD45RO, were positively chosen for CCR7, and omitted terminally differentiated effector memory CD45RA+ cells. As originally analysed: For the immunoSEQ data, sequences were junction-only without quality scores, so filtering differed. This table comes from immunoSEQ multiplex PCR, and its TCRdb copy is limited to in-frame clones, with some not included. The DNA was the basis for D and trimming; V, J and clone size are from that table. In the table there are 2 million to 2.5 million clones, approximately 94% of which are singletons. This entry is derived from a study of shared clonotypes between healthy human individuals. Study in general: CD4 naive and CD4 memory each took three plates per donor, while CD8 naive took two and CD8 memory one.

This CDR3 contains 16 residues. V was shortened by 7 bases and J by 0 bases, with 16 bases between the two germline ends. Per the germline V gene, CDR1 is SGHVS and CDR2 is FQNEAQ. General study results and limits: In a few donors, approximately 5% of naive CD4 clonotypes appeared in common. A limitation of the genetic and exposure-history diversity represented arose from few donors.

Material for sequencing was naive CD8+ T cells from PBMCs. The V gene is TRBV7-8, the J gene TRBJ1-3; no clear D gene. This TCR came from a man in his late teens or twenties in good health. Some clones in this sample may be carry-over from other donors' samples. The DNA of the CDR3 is TGTGCCAGCATCCTATCACCGACCGTCTCTGGAAACACCATATATTTT. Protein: CASILSPTVSGNTIYF.